This T cell receptor beta chain was captured in a study of cytomegalovirus exposure and HLA in healthy donors. Use of 60 Vbeta and 13 Jbeta primers characterized the PCR. Measured with immunoSEQ multiplex PCR; TCRdb has only the in-frame clones, and not every one. Of some 98,000 clones listed, approximately 80% are singletons. The CDR3 has 15 residues. Deletions cut 0 bases from V and 4 bases from J, with 10 bases between. CDR1 and CDR2 from the germline V gene are SGHNT and YYREEE (reference sequence). Sequencing was performed on PBMCs. The rearrangement uses TRBV5-4 and TRBJ2-2; tentative D call: TRBD1 (5 bases). This sequence was found in a human donor in good health. The CDR3 protein is CASSLGGYGTGELFF. CDR3 bases: TGTGCCAGCAGCTTGGGGGGCTATGGCACCGGGGAGCTGTTTTTT. Filled out from reference TRBV5-4 and TRBJ2-2, the complete variable domain reads ETGVTQSPTHLIKTRGQQVTLRCSSQSGHNTVSWYQQALGQGPQFIFQYYREEENGRGNFPPRFSGLQFPNYSSELNVNALELDDSALYLCASSLGGYGTGELFFGEGSRLTVL.